Listed below are T cell receptor beta chains from one sample, sequenced in a study of graft-versus-host responses after intestinal transplantation. The table came from immunoSEQ multiplex PCR; TCRdb's copy has only in-frame clones and leaves some out. Of 93,000 or so clones in the sample, approximately 93% were seen once. For these TCRs, the target antigens are not known. The specimen comprised unstimulated CD8+ T cells sorted from spleen or lymph node cells, sampled before intestinal transplant. All receptors derive from a human donor who received an intestinal transplant. The CDR3 runs from the conserved cysteine through the conserved F or W. The D gene is left open where the match is weak. Rows give clone size only sometimes, using once, few, many, or a class for an expanded clone.

d_call	j_call	clone_size	v_call	cdr3_nt	cdr3_aa
.	TRBJ2-1	.	TRBV29-1	TGCAGCGTTGACCCAGCATACAATGAGCAGTTCTTC	CSVDPAYNEQFF
TRBD1	TRBJ1-1	once	TRBV7-3	TGTGCCAGCAGCCCGGACAGGGCCACTGAAGCTTTCTTT	CASSPDRATEAFF
.	TRBJ2-1	.	TRBV6-9	TGTGCCAGCAGTTTGACTAATAACTATGAGCAGTTCTTC	CASSLTNNYEQFF
.	TRBJ2-1	.	TRBV18	TGTGCCAGCTCACCTTGGGGGGGCAGCTCCTACAATGAGCAGTTCTTC	CASSPWGGSSYNEQFF
.	TRBJ2-3	.	TRBV4-1	TGCGCCAGCAGCCAAGTTCCCCGGCAATACACAGATACGCAGTATTTT	CASSQVPRQYTDTQYF
.	TRBJ2-6	.	TRBV7-3	TGTGCCAGCAGCCAAGGGGCTGGGGCCAACGTCCTGACTTTC	CASSQGAGANVLTF
.	TRBJ2-7	.	TRBV15	TGTGCCACCTCGGGCCTCACCTACGAGCAGTACTTC	CATSGLTYEQYF
.	TRBJ2-7	.	TRBV4-1	TGCGCCAGCAGCCCTGGGGACGGCAGCAACGAGCAGTACTTC	CASSPGDGSNEQYF
TRBD2	TRBJ2-7	.	TRBV9	TGTGCCAGCAGCTTAGCGGGGGGCTACGAGCAGTACTTC	CASSLAGGYEQYF
TRBD2	TRBJ2-7	.	TRBV5-4	TGTGCCAGCAGCCTGTACCCGACTAGCGGTGATTCCTACGAGCAGTACTTC	CASSLYPTSGDSYEQYF
.	TRBJ1-2	.	TRBV4-1	TGCGCCAGCAGCCAAGGTTATACGGATGCTTATGGCTACACCTTC	CASSQGYTDAYGYTF
.	TRBJ2-1	.	TRBV9	TGTGCCAGCAGCGTAGTGGGGAGCTCCTACAATGAGCAGTTCTTC	CASSVVGSSYNEQFF
TRBD2	TRBJ2-3	.	TRBV2	TGTGCCAGCAACTCAGAGCGGGGGGGCTCAGATACGCAGTATTTT	CASNSERGGSDTQYF
.	TRBJ1-1	.	TRBV6-5	TGTGCCAGCAGCTACAGTGGTGAAGCTTTCTTT	CASSYSGEAFF
.	TRBJ2-1	.	TRBV1	TGCACCAGCAGCCAAGGAGGGGGCGTTCCGACGAATGAGCAGTTCTTC	CTSSQGGGVPTNEQFF
.	TRBJ2-2	.	TRBV7-9	TGTGCCAGCAGCTCATCGGGGGCAGGTACCGGGGAGCTGTTTTTT	CASSSSGAGTGELFF
.	TRBJ1-5	.	TRBV18	TGTGCCAGCGCCCCGGGCCCCTATAGCAATCAGCCCCAGCATTTT	CASAPGPYSNQPQHF
.	TRBJ2-7	.	TRBV7-8	TGTGCCAGCAGCTGGCAGGCGTCAACCTACGAGCAGTACTTC	CASSWQASTYEQYF
.	TRBJ2-1	.	TRBV19	TGTGCCAGTAGTATGTCGTACAATGAGCAGTTCTTC	CASSMSYNEQFF
.	TRBJ2-7	.	TRBV4-2	TGTGCCAGCAGCCAAGATGTGGCGGGGATTTCCTACGAGCAGTACTTC	CASSQDVAGISYEQYF
TRBD2	TRBJ2-7	.	TRBV11-2	TGTGCCAGCAGGGAAAGCGGGACTCGGGCTCAGAACTTC	CASRESGTRAQNF
.	TRBJ2-5	.	TRBV4-1	TGCGCCAGCAGCCCCACGGAACTCCAAGAGACCCAGTACTTC	CASSPTELQETQYF
.	TRBJ2-7	.	TRBV9	TGTGCCAGCAGCGTAGGAGGGCAGGCCTCCTACGAGCAGTACTTC	CASSVGGQASYEQYF
.	TRBJ1-1	.	TRBV2	TGTGCCAGCAGGCAGGGGTCTCAAGCTTTCTTT	CASRQGSQAFF
.	TRBJ2-1	.	TRBV6-1	TGTGCCAGCAGTGAGGACCTTTACAATGAGCAGTTCTTC	CASSEDLYNEQFF
TRBD1	TRBJ2-7	.	TRBV19	TGTGCCAGTAGTGGGGTACGAACGACAGGGCACGAGCAGTACTTC	CASSGVRTTGHEQYF
.	TRBJ1-1	.	TRBV4-1	TGCGCCAGCAGCCAAGTGCTGAGTAACACTGAAGCTTTCTTT	CASSQVLSNTEAFF
.	TRBJ2-2	.	TRBV27	TGTGCCAGCAGTTTAATAACCGGGGAGCTGTTTTTT	CASSLITGELFF
.	TRBJ2-2	.	TRBV30	TGTGCCTGGAGGAGGGGAACTAGCACCGGGGAGCTGTTTTTT	CAWRRGTSTGELFF
.	TRBJ1-3	few	TRBV7-9	TGTGCCAGCAGCTTAACCGGAGGGGGGAACACCATATATTTT	CASSLTGGGNTIYF
.	TRBJ1-1	.	TRBV6-5	TGTGCCAGCAGTTACTCTTTGACTGAAGCTTTCTTT	CASSYSLTEAFF
TRBD1	TRBJ2-3	.	TRBV9	TGTGCCAGCAGCGGGGAGACAGGGTACAGTTCAGATACGCAGTATTTT	CASSGETGYSSDTQYF
.	TRBJ2-3	.	TRBV4-1	TGCGCCAGCAGCCAGGAACAGGGTCGTACGCAGTATTTT	CASSQEQGRTQYF
.	TRBJ1-2	.	TRBV5-3	TGTGCCAGAAGCTCTGACAGTGGCTACACCTTC	CARSSDSGYTF
.	TRBJ1-3	.	TRBV5-4	TGTGCCAGCAGCTTGGAGAGGGACCTTGGAAACACCATATATTTT	CASSLERDLGNTIYF
TRBD1	TRBJ1-2	few	TRBV13	TGTGCCAGCAGCTCGGCTGACAGGGTTTTCGGCTACACCTTC	CASSSADRVFGYTF
TRBD1	TRBJ1-1	.	TRBV4-1	TGCGCCAGCAGCCAAGACAGGGGGCGGACTGAAGCTTTCTTT	CASSQDRGRTEAFF
.	TRBJ1-3	.	TRBV11-2	TGTGCCAGCAGCTTCCAAGGTGACATATATTTT	CASSFQGDIYF
.	TRBJ2-7	.	TRBV5-4	TGTGCCAGCAGCTCCGGTCCCTACGAGCAGTACTTC	CASSSGPYEQYF
.	TRBJ1-2	.	TRBV7-8	TGTGCCAGCAGCTCGACTCTCGGGCGGGGGTCGGGTGGCTACACCTTC	CASSSTLGRGSGGYTF
.	TRBJ1-1	.	TRBV29-1	TGCAGCGTTGATAGCGGGGGCTGGAACACTGAAGCTTTCTTT	CSVDSGGWNTEAFF
.	TRBJ2-1	once	TRBV11-2	TGTGCCAGCAGCTTCTGGGAGGGACAGAACTACAATGAGCAGTTCTTC	CASSFWEGQNYNEQFF
.	TRBJ1-2	.	TRBV7-2	TGTGCCAGCAGCTTAAGAGAATTCTATGGCTACACCTTC	CASSLREFYGYTF
.	TRBJ2-7	.	TRBV27	TGTGCCAGCAGTTTAGGTAGCAAAGGCGAGCAGTACTTC	CASSLGSKGEQYF
.	TRBJ1-6	.	TRBV4-1	TGCGCCAGCAGCCAAGTCCTCACTGGAAAGAGCTCACCCCTCCACTTT	CASSQVLTGKSSPLHF
.	TRBJ1-3	.	TRBV27	TGTGCCAGCAGTTTAGGGGGGCCTGGAAACACCATATATTTT	CASSLGGPGNTIYF
TRBD2	TRBJ2-3	once	TRBV2	TGTGCCAGCAGTGGGACTAGCGGGAGCACAGATACGCAGTATTTT	CASSGTSGSTDTQYF
.	TRBJ2-3	.	TRBV19	TGTGCCAGTAAGGGGAACCAAGTCCTGGATACGCAGTATTTT	CASKGNQVLDTQYF
.	TRBJ2-3	.	TRBV2	TGTGCCAGCAGTGAAGAGGGCAGGGATACGCAGTATTTT	CASSEEGRDTQYF
.	TRBJ2-5	.	TRBV4-1	TGCGCCAGCAGCCACCCGTCGGGGTCAGAGACCCAGTACTTC	CASSHPSGSETQYF
.	TRBJ2-5	.	TRBV5-1	TGCGCCAGCAGCTTGACGGGATCGGTGTTGGAGACCCAGTACTTC	CASSLTGSVLETQYF
TRBD1	TRBJ1-2	.	TRBV7-9	TGTGCCAGCAGCCCCCAGGTCGGGACAGGGACTAACTATGGCTACACCTTC	CASSPQVGTGTNYGYTF
TRBD1	TRBJ2-7	once	TRBV13	TGTGCCAGCAGTTCCAGGGGGTCCACAGCCTACGAGCAGTACTTC	CASSSRGSTAYEQYF